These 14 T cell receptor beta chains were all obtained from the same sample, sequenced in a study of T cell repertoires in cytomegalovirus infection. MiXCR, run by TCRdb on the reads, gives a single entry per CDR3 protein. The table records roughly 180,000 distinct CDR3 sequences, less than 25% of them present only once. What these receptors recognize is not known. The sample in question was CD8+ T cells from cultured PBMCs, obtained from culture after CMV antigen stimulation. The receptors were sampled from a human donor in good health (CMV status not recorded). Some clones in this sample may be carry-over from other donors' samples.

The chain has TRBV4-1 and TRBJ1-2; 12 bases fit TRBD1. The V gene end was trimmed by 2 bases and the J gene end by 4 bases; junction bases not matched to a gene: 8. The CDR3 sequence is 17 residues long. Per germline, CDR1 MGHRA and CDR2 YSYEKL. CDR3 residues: CASSQPGQGAEFYGYTF. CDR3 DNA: TGCGCCAGCAGCCAACCGGGACAGGGGGCTGAATTCTATGGCTACACCTTC.

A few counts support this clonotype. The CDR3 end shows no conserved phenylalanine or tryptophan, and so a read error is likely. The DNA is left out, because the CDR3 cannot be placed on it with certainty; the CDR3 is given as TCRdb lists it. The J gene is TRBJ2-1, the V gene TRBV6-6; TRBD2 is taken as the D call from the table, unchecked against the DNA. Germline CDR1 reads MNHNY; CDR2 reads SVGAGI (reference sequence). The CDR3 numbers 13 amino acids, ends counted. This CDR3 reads CASSWTSGGPSTV.

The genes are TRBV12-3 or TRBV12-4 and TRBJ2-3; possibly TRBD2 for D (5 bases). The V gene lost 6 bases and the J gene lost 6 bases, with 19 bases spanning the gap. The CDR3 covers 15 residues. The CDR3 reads CASRTRVQKTDTQYF. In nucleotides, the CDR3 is TGTGCCAGCAGAACGAGGGTCCAAAAGACGGATACGCAGTATTTT.

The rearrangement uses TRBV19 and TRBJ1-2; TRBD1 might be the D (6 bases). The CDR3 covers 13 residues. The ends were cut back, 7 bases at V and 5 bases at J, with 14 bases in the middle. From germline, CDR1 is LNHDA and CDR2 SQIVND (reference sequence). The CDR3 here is CASTPDRLYGYTF. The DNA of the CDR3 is TGTGCCAGTACCCCGGACAGACTTTATGGCTACACCTTC.

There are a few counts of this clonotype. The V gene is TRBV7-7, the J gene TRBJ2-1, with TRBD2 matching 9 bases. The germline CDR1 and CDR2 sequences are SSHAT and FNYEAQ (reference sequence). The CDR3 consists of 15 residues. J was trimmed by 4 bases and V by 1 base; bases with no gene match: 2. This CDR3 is CASSLEAGGYNEQFF. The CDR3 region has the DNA TGTGCCAGCAGCTTAGAAGCGGGGGGTTACAATGAGCAGTTCTTC. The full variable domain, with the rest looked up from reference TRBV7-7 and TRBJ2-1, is GAGVSQSPRYKVTKRGQDVTLRCDPISSHATLYWYQQALGQGPEFLTYFNYEAQPDKSGLPSDRFSAERPEGSISTLTIQRTEQRDSAMYRCASSLEAGGYNEQFFGPGTRLTVL.

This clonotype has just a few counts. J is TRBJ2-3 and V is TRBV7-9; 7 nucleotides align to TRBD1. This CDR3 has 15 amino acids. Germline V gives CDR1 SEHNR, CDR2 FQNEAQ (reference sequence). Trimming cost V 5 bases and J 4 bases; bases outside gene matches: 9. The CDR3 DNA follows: TGTGCCAGCAGCCCTGACAGGGTCCAAGCAGATACGCAGTATTTT. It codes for CASSPDRVQADTQYF.

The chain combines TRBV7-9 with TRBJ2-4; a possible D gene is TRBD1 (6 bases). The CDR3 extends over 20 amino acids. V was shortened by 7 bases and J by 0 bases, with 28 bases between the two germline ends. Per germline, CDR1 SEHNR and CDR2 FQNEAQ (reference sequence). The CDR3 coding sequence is TGTGCCAGCATCCCCGCTGGGGGCGAAGCGTTCCTACTAGCCAAAAACATTCAGTACTTC. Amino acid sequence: CASIPAGGEAFLLAKNIQYF. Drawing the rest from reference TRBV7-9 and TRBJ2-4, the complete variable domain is DTGVSQNPRHKITKRGQNVTFRCDPISEHNRLYWYRQTLGQGPEFLTYFQNEAQLEKSRLLSDRFSAERPKGSFSTLEIQRTEQGDSAMYLCASIPAGGEAFLLAKNIQYFGAGTRLSVL.

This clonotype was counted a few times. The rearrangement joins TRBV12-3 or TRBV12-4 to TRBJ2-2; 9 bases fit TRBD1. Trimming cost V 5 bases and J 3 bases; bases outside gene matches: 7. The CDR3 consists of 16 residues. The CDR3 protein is CASSPGTGSDTGELFF. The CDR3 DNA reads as TGTGCCAGCAGTCCCGGGACAGGGTCCGACACCGGGGAGCTGTTTTTT.

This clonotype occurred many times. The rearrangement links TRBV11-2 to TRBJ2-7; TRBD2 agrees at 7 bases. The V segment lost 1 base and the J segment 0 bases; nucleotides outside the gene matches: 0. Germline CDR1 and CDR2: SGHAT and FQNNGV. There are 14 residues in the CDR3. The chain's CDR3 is CASSLAGGSYEQYF. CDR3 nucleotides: TGTGCCAGCAGCTTAGCGGGGGGCTCCTACGAGCAGTACTTC.

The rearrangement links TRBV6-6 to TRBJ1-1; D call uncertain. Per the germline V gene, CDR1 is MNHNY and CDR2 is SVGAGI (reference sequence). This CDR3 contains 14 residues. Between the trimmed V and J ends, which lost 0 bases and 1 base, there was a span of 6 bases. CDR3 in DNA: TGTGCCAGCAGTTACTCGGTGGGGAACACTGAAGCTTTCTTT. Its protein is CASSYSVGNTEAFF.

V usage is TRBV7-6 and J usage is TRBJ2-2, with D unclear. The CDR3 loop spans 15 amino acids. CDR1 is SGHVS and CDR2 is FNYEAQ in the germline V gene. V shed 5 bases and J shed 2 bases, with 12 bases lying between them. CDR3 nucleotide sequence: TGTGCCAGCAGCCACCTGAAACTTAACACCGGGGAGCTGTTTTTT. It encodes CASSHLKLNTGELFF.

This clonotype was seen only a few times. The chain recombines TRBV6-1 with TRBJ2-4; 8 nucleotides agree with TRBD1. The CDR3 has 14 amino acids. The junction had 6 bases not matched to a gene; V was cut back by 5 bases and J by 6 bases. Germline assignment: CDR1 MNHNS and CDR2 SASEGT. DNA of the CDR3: TGTGCCAGCAGTTTACCGGACAGGGCAAACATTCAGTACTTC. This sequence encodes CASSLPDRANIQYF.

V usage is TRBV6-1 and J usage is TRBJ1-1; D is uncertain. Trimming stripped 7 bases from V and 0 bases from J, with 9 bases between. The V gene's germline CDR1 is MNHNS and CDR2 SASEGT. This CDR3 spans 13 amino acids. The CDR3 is CASIRGMNTEAFF. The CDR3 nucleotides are TGTGCCAGCATACGGGGAATGAACACTGAAGCTTTCTTT.

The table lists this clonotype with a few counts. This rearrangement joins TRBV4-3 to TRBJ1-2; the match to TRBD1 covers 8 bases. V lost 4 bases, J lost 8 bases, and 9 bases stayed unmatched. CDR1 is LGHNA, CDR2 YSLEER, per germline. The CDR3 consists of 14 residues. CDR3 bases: TGCGCCAGCAGCCGCGGCAGGGGGCATGACGGCTACACCTTC. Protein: CASSRGRGHDGYTF.